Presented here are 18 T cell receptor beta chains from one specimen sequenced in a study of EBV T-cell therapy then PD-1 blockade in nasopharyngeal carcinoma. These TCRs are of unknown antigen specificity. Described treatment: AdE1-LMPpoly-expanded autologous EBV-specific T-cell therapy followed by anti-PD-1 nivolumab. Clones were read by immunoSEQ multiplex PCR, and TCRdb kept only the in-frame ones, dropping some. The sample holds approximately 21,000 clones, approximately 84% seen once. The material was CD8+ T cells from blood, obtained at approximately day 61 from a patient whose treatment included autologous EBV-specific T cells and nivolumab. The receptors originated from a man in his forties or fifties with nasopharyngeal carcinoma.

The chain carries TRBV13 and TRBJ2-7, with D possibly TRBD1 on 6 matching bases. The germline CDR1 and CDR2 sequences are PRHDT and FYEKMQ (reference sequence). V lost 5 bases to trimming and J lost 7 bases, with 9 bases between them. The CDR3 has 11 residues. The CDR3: CASSLDREQYF. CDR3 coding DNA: TGTGCCAGCAGCCTAGACAGGGAGCAGTACTTC.

CDR3: CARPDREGTNEKLFF. The CDR3 DNA reads as TGTGCCAGGCCGGACAGGGAGGGCACTAATGAAAAACTGTTTTTT. The chain has TRBV6-4 and TRBJ1-4, with 8 bases fitting TRBD1. This CDR3 is built from 15 residues. The trim removed 9 bases at V and 2 bases at J, leaving 8 bases unmatched. CDR1 and CDR2 (germline): MRHNA, SNTAGT.

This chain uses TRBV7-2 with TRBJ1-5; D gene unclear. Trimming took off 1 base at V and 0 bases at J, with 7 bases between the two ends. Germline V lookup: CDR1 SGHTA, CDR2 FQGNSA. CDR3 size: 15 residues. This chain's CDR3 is CASSLDGYSNQPQHF. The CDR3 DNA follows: TGTGCCAGCAGCTTAGATGGCTATAGCAATCAGCCCCAGCATTTT.

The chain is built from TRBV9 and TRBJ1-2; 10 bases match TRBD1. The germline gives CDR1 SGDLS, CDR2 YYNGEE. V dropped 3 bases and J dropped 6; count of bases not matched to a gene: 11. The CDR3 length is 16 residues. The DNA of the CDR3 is TGTGCCAGCAGCGAGACACCGGACAGGGGGAATAATGGCTACACCTTC. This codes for CASSETPDRGNNGYTF. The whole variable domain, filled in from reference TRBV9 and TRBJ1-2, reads DSGVTQTPKHLITATGQRVTLRCSPRSGDLSVYWYQQSLDQGLQFLIQYYNGEERAKGNILERFSAQQFPDLHSELNLSSLELGDSALYFCASSETPDRGNNGYTFGSGTRLTVV.

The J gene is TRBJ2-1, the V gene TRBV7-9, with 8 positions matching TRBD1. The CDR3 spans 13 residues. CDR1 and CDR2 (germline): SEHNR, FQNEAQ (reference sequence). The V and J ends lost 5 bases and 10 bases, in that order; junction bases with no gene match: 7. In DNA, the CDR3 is TGTGCCAGCAGCAGGACCGGGACAGGAGAGCAGTTCTTC. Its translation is CASSRTGTGEQFF.

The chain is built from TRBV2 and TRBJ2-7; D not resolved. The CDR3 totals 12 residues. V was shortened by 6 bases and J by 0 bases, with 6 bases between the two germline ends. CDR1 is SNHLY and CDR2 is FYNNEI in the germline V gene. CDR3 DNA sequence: TGTGCCAGCAGACAGATCTCCTACGAGCAGTACTTC. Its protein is CASRQISYEQYF.

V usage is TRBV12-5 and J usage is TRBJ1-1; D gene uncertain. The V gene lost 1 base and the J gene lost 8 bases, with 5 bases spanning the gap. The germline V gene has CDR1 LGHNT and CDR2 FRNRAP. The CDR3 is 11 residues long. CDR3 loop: CASGLGWEAFF. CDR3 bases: TGTGCTAGTGGTTTGGGGTGGGAAGCTTTCTTT.

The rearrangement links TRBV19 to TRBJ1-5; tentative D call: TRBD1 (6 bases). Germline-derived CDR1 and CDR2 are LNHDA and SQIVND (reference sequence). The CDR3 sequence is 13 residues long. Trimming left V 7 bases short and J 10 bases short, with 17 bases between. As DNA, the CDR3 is TGTGCCAGTACTGTCGGACAGAGCCGCCCCCAGCATTTT. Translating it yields CASTVGQSRPQHF. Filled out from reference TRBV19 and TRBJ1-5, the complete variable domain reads DGGITQSPKYLFRKEGQNVTLSCEQNLNHDAMYWYRQDPGQGLRLIYYSQIVNDFQKGDIAEGYSVSREKKESFPLTVTSAQKNPTAFYLCASTVGQSRPQHFGDGTRLSIL.

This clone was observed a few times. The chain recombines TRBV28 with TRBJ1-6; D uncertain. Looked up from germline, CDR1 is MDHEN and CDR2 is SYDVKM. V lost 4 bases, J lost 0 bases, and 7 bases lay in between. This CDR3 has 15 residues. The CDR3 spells CASSSENSYNSPLHF. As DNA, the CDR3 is TGTGCCAGCAGTTCCGAAAACTCCTATAATTCACCCCTCCACTTT.

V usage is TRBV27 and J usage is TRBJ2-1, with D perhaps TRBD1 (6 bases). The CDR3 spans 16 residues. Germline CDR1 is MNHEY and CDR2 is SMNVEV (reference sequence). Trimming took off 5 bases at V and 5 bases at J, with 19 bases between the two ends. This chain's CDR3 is CASSQWTEPPHNEQFF. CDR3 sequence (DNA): TGTGCCAGCAGTCAATGGACAGAACCTCCCCACAATGAGCAGTTCTTC.

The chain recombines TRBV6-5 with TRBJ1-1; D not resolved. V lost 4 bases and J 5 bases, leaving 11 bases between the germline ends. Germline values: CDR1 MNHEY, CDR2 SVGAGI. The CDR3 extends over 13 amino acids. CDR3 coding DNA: TGTGCCAGCAGTTGGGCCAGCGGGACTGAAGCTTTCTTT. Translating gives CASSWASGTEAFF.

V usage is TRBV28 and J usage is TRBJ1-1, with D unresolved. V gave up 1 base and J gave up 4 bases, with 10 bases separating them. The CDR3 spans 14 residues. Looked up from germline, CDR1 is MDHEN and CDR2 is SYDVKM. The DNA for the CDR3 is TGTGCCAGCAGTTTATTTTCAAGTAGCACTGAAGCTTTCTTT. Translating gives CASSLFSSSTEAFF.

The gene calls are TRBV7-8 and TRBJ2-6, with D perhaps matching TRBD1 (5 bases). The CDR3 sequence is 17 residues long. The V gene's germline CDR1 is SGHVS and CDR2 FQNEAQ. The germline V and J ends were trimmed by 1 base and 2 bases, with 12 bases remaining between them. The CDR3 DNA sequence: TGTGCCAGCAGCTTAGGACAGACCCTCGCTGGGGCCAACGTCCTGACTTTC. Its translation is CASSLGQTLAGANVLTF.

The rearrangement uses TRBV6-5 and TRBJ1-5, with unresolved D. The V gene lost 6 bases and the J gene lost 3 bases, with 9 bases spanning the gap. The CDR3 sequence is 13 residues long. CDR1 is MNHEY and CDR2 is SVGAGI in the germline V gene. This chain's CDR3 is CASSRLLNQPQHF. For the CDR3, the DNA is TGTGCCAGCAGCAGACTCCTCAATCAGCCCCAGCATTTT.

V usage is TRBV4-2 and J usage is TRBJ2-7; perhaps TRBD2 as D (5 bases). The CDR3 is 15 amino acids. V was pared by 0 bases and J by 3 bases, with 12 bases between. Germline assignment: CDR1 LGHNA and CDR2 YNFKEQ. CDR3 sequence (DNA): TGTGCCAGCAGCCAAGATACCAGCGGCATCTACGAGCAGTACTTC. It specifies CASSQDTSGIYEQYF.

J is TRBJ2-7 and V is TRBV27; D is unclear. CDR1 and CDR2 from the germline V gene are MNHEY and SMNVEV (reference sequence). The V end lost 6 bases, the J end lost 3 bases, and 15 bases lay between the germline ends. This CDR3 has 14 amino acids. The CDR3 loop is CASRPTAPHYEQYF. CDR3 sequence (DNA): TGTGCCAGCAGGCCCACCGCCCCCCACTACGAGCAGTACTTC.

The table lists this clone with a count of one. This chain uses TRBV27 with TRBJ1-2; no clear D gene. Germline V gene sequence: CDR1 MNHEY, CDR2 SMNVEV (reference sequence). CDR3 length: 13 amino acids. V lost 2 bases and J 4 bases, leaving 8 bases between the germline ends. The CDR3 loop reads CASSLGRFYGYTF. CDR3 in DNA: TGTGCCAGCAGTTTAGGACGGTTCTATGGCTACACCTTC.

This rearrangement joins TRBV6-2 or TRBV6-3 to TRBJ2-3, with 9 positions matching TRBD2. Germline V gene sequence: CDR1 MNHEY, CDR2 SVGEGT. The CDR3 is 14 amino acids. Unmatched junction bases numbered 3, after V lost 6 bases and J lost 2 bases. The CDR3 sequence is CASSRLADTDTQYF. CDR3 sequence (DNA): TGTGCCAGCAGCAGACTAGCGGACACAGATACGCAGTATTTT.